These 29 T cell receptor beta chains share one sample of origin, sequenced in a study of Graves' ophthalmopathy and Graves' hyperthyroidism. Amplification of TCR beta CDR3 regions used RNA transcripts. Second-round multiplex PCR came after first-round RT-PCR with HTBI primers. Using its own MiXCR run on the multiplex PCR reads, TCRdb lists one record per CDR3 protein. The table lists about half a million distinct CDR3 sequences, around 14% of them singletons. Sequences were obtained from blood. The source is a woman in her thirties with Graves' ophthalmopathy.

This clonotype was seen ten or more times. The genes are TRBV5-1 and TRBJ1-3; no reliable D call. V lost 0 bases to trimming and J lost 0 bases, with 10 bases between them. The CDR3 sequence is 16 residues long. Germline V lookup: CDR1 SGHRS, CDR2 YFSETQ. CDR3 nucleotide sequence: TGCGCCAGCAGCTTGGCCGATGGACCCTCTGGAAACACCATATATTTT. It is translated as CASSLADGPSGNTIYF.

This clonotype was seen more than once but under ten times. CDR3 protein: CANRFGASSSYEQYF. DNA for the CDR3: TGTGCCAACAGGTTCGGGGCTTCGAGCTCCTACGAGCAGTACTTC. J is TRBJ2-7 and V is TRBV12-3 or TRBV12-4; tentatively, D is TRBD1 or TRBD2 (5 bases each). V was clipped by 10 bases and J by 0 bases, with 19 bases between them. The CDR3 contains 15 residues.

This clonotype was seen many times. V and J are TRBV7-2 and TRBJ1-5, with D hard to call. The CDR3 contains 15 residues. The germline gives CDR1 SGHTA, CDR2 FQGNSA. V was clipped by 3 bases and J by 0 bases, with 9 bases between them. The CDR3 reads CASSFWGNSNQPQHF. Written as DNA, the CDR3 is TGTGCCAGCAGCTTCTGGGGAAATAGCAATCAGCCCCAGCATTTT. Complete variable domain (other parts from reference TRBV7-2 and TRBJ1-5): GAGVSQSPSNKVTEKGKDVELRCDPISGHTALYWYRQSLGQGLEFLIYFQGNSAPDKSGLPSDRFSAERTGGSVSTLTIQRTQQEDSAVYLCASSFWGNSNQPQHFGDGTRLSIL.

CDR3 amino acids: CASSVPGQEYQPQHF. In nucleotides, the CDR3 is TGTGCCAGCAGTGTCCCGGGACAGGAGTATCAGCCCCAGCATTTT. V gene TRBV6-1 combines with J gene TRBJ1-5; 8 nucleotides match TRBD1. From germline, CDR1 is MNHNS and CDR2 SASEGT. With 4 bases clipped from V and 5 bases from J, the junction kept 7 bases outside the gene matches. The CDR3 loop spans 15 amino acids.

This clonotype was seen many times. V is TRBV7-2 and J is TRBJ2-7, with 9 bases aligning to TRBD1. CDR3 length: 15 residues. The junction had 10 bases not matched to a gene; V was cut back by 7 bases and J by 3 bases. Germline V CDR1 and CDR2: SGHTA, FQGNSA. In DNA form, the CDR3 reads TGTGCCAGCACCTTTCAACAGGGGGCCGTCTACGAGCAGTACTTC. Translated, it gives CASTFQQGAVYEQYF.

This clonotype was picked up many times. The CDR3, as DNA: TGTGCCACCAGCCCCCGGGACAGGGGTATTTCACCCCTCCACTTT. It specifies CATSPRDRGISPLHF. This chain links TRBV15 with TRBJ1-6; 10 bases are a match to TRBD1. V gave up 5 bases and J gave up 9 bases; unmatched junction bases: 7. The CDR3 is 15 residues long. Germline CDR1 LNHNV, CDR2 YYDKDF (reference sequence). Complete variable domain (other parts from reference TRBV15 and TRBJ1-6): DAMVIQNPRYQVTQFGKPVTLSCSQTLNHNVMYWYQQKSSQAPKLLFHYYDKDFNNEADTPDNFQSRRPNTSFCFLDIRSPGLGDTAMYLCATSPRDRGISPLHFGNGTRLTVT.

The table lists this clonotype with many counts. The V and J genes are TRBV12-3 or TRBV12-4 and TRBJ1-2; D is undetermined. There are 14 residues in the CDR3. Trimming pared 6 bases from V and 8 bases from J, leaving 19 bases between. Here the CDR3 reads CASRPGRPPRGYTF. Here the CDR3 DNA reads TGTGCCAGCAGACCCGGGCGACCACCTAGGGGCTACACCTTC.

This clonotype has more than one count but fewer than ten. This rearrangement joins TRBV2 to TRBJ1-4; 7 positions agree with TRBD1. V was pared by 5 bases and J by 2 bases, with 5 bases of the junction left unmatched. CDR1 and CDR2 from the germline V gene are SNHLY and FYNNEI. This CDR3 is 15 amino acids long. CDR3 amino acids: CASSNQGGTNEKLFF. The CDR3 DNA sequence: TGTGCCAGCAGTAACCAGGGGGGGACTAATGAAAAACTGTTTTTT.

This clonotype was seen many times. DNA of the CDR3: TGTGCCAGCAGTGACAGGGAACCGGACGGGGAGCTGTTTTTT. Translation: CASSDREPDGELFF. The rearrangement links TRBV12-3 or TRBV12-4 to TRBJ2-2; 7 nucleotides line up with TRBD1. The CDR3 extends over 14 amino acids. Trimming took 5 bases from V and 7 from J; bases not matched to a gene: 7.

This clonotype was detected only a few times. This chain connects TRBV5-1 to TRBJ2-7; D is perhaps TRBD2 (5 bases). V shed 4 bases and J shed 2 bases, with 13 bases lying between them. The CDR3 runs 14 residues. CDR1 and CDR2 from the germline V gene are SGHRS and YFSETQ. CDR3 nucleotides: TGCGCCAGCAGCCCCGATCTAGCCCCCTACGAGCAGTACTTC. This codes for CASSPDLAPYEQYF.

This clonotype was observed a few times. The J gene is TRBJ1-5, the V gene TRBV4-1; weak D call: TRBD1 (6 bases). This CDR3 has 15 amino acids. Trimming shortened V by 0 bases and J by 7 bases, and 13 bases separated the two germline ends. CDR1 and CDR2 (germline): MGHRA, YSYEKL. The CDR3 DNA is TGCGCCAGCAGCCAAGATCCGGGGGCAGGGCAGCCCCAGCATTTT. Residues: CASSQDPGAGQPQHF.

V is TRBV11-1 and J is TRBJ2-2; 8 bases agree with TRBD2. CDR1 and CDR2 (germline): SGHAT, FQDESV (reference sequence). V dropped 1 base and J dropped 5; count of bases not matched to a gene: 15. This CDR3 spans 19 amino acids. The CDR3 region is CASSLGWFTVGLATGELFF. DNA for the CDR3: TGTGCCAGCAGCTTAGGATGGTTTACTGTCGGACTAGCAACCGGGGAGCTGTTTTTT.

This clonotype was seen many times. V usage is TRBV3-1 and J usage is TRBJ1-2, with D tentatively TRBD1 (5 bases). V lost 1 base and J lost 2, with 14 bases in between. CDR1 and CDR2 from the germline V gene are LGHDT and YNNKEL (reference sequence). The length of the CDR3 is 16 residues. CDR3 nucleotides: TGTGCCAGCAGCCAAGGACATAGTTCAGGGAACTATGGCTACACCTTC. Its protein product is CASSQGHSSGNYGYTF.

This clonotype was counted many times. V gene TRBV9 combines with J gene TRBJ2-5, with TRBD2 matching 11 bases. Losses at the gene ends were 7 bases for V and 3 bases for J; bases not matched to a gene: 17. The germline gives CDR1 SGDLS, CDR2 YYNGEE. CDR3 length: 18 residues. CDR3 region: CASPWLAGGAFHKETQYF. The CDR3 coding sequence is TGTGCCAGCCCTTGGCTAGCGGGGGGCGCGTTTCACAAAGAGACCCAGTACTTC.

This clonotype showed up many times. V gene TRBV12-5 combines with J gene TRBJ1-6, with 7 bases identical to TRBD1. V lost 6 bases to trimming and J lost 6 bases; unmatched junction nucleotides: 5. The CDR3 covers 14 residues. The germline V gene encodes CDR1 LGHNT and CDR2 FRNRAP. The CDR3 DNA is TGTGCTAGTGGCGAGGGACAGAGTAATTCACCCCTCCACTTT. It is translated as CASGEGQSNSPLHF.

This clonotype was seen many times. V and J are TRBV20-1 and TRBJ2-4; D is possibly TRBD2 (6 bases). The length of the CDR3 is 16 residues. Germline V gene lookup returns CDR1 DFQATT and CDR2 SNEGSKA (reference sequence). V lost 5 bases and J 2 bases, leaving 19 bases between the germline ends. CDR3: CSAYHPARESKNIQYF. CDR3 in DNA: TGCAGTGCTTACCATCCTGCCCGGGAGTCCAAAAACATTCAGTACTTC.

V usage is TRBV20-1 and J usage is TRBJ2-7; D not certain. CDR3 length: 15 residues. Germline V lookup: CDR1 DFQATT, CDR2 SNEGSKA (reference sequence). V was clipped by 0 bases and J by 2 bases, with 14 bases between them. The DNA for the CDR3 is TGCAGTGCTAGAGATCCGTCTGAACAGACCTACGAGCAGTACTTC. Residues: CSARDPSEQTYEQYF.

This clonotype was found a few times. This could be a read error, since a much larger clone is one nucleotide away. The chain employs TRBV7-8 and TRBJ2-7; D may be TRBD1 or TRBD2 (5 bases each). The CDR3 contains 14 residues. Trimming removed 5 bases at V and 5 bases at J, with 16 bases between. The germline CDR1 and CDR2 sequences are SGHVS and FQNEAQ. Written as DNA, the CDR3 is TGTGCCAGCAGCCCGGGACGGCTAGGGAACGAGCAGTACTTC. Translated: CASSPGRLGNEQYF.

This clonotype was seen repeatedly, ten times or more. This sequence joins TRBV2 and TRBJ1-5; 8 nucleotides line up with TRBD1. Losses at the gene ends were 4 bases for V and 6 bases for J; bases not matched to a gene: 8. The CDR3 length is 15 residues. The V gene's germline CDR1 is SNHLY and CDR2 FYNNEI. The CDR3 DNA follows: TGTGCCAGCAGTGGGGGCAGGGGGCACGGTCAGCCCCAGCATTTT. Translated, it gives CASSGGRGHGQPQHF.

At least ten counts were recorded for this clonotype. V usage is TRBV28 and J usage is TRBJ2-7; 9 bases map to TRBD1. The germline gives CDR1 MDHEN, CDR2 SYDVKM. This CDR3 comprises 13 residues. V shed 9 bases and J 2 bases; nucleotides not matched to a gene: 5. The CDR3 region has the DNA TGTGCCAGAACGGACAGGGGCACCTACGAGCAGTACTTC. Protein sequence: CARTDRGTYEQYF.

The sample holds many counts of this clonotype. The chain recombines TRBV12-3 or TRBV12-4 with TRBJ1-2; possibly TRBD1 for D (5 bases). Trimming left V 3 bases short and J 8 bases short, with 13 bases between. The CDR3 sequence is 13 residues long. CDR3 bases: TGTGCCAGCAGTTTTCGGGGAGGGGTCGGCTACACCTTC. Its protein product is CASSFRGGVGYTF.

To note about this clonotype: One junction end disagrees with the germline gene, perhaps due to a read error. The chain joins TRBV27 to TRBJ2-7; TRBD2 agrees at 11 bases. From germline, CDR1 is MNHEY and CDR2 SMNVEV (reference sequence). The CDR3 extends over 15 amino acids. CDR3 region: CASSLPGLAVYELYF. CDR3 nucleotide sequence: TGTGCCAGCAGTTTACCGGGACTAGCGGTTTACGAGCTGTACTTC.

This clonotype has ten or more counts. The rearrangement joins TRBV28 to TRBJ1-2, with 8 bases aligning to TRBD1. The germline V gene has CDR1 MDHEN and CDR2 SYDVKM. This CDR3 is 13 amino acids long. The V gene end was trimmed by 6 bases and the J gene end by 10 bases; junction bases not matched to a gene: 10. CDR3 residues: CASRYRDRSTYTF. CDR3 nucleotides: TGTGCCAGCAGGTACCGGGACAGGTCGACCTACACCTTC.

At least ten counts were recorded for this clonotype. The CDR3 loop reads CASSPDTKGGYTF. Here the CDR3 DNA reads TGTGCCAGCAGTCCCGACACAAAAGGCGGCTACACCTTC. The chain uses TRBV7-2 and TRBJ1-2; D is unresolved. This CDR3 region has 13 residues. V dropped 6 bases and J dropped 8 bases, with 16 bases sitting between them. CDR1 SGHTA and CDR2 FQGNSA come from the germline V gene.

This clonotype was seen at least ten times. The genes are TRBV14 and TRBJ1-1; D is unclear. Germline V gene lookup returns CDR1 SGHDN and CDR2 FVKESK. V was clipped by 3 bases and J by 2 bases, with 10 bases between them. The CDR3 spans 14 residues. The CDR3 DNA sequence: TGTGCCAGCAGCCAGAGGACTGAAAACACTGAAGCTTTCTTT. Residues: CASSQRTENTEAFF. The whole variable domain, filled in from reference TRBV14 and TRBJ1-1, reads EAGVTQFPSHSVIEKGQTVTLRCDPISGHDNLYWYRRVMGKEIKFLLHFVKESKQDESGMPNNRFLAERTGGTYSTLKVQPAELEDSGVYFCASSQRTENTEAFFGQGTRLTVV.

This clonotype was counted ten times or more. The junction differs from germline at one of its ends, possibly a read error. This chain joins TRBV6-5 and TRBJ2-4; TRBD2 matches 9 bases. The CDR3 spans 17 residues. The germline CDR1 and CDR2 sequences are MNHEY and SVGAGI. The CDR3 is CASSSGTSSFAKNIKYF. CDR3 DNA: TGTGCCAGCAGTTCCGGGACTAGCTCATTCGCCAAAAACATTAAGTACTTC.

With respect to this clonotype: A much larger clone lies one base from this, so it may be a read error. The chain employs TRBV20-1 and TRBJ1-5; 9 bases map to TRBD1. This CDR3 has 14 residues. Germline CDR1 reads DFQATT; CDR2 reads SNEGSKA (reference sequence). CDR3 sequence reads: CSAKGQGLVQPHHF. The CDR3 bases are TGCAGTGCAAAAGGACAGGGGTTGGTTCAGCCCCATCATTTT.

This clonotype occurred many times. This sequence joins TRBV20-1 and TRBJ2-5; 9 bases line up with TRBD2. The CDR3 has 15 residues. Germline V gene data show CDR1 as DFQATT and CDR2 as SNEGSKA (reference sequence). With 5 bases clipped from V and 5 bases from J, the junction kept 12 bases outside the gene matches. CDR3 in DNA: TGCAGTGCTCTAGGGGCTAGCGGGGTCCTTGAGACCCAGTACTTC. It specifies CSALGASGVLETQYF.

This clonotype was observed at least ten times. The chain links TRBV27 to TRBJ2-7; 7 nucleotides align to TRBD1. After removal of 5 bases from V and 2 bases from J, the junction contained 9 bases not matched to a gene. CDR1 and CDR2 (germline): MNHEY, SMNVEV (reference sequence). The CDR3 loop spans 15 amino acids. The DNA for the CDR3 is TGTGCCAGCAGTCCCCGGGACAGCTATCCCTACGAGCAGTACTTC. Translating gives CASSPRDSYPYEQYF.